This passage covers 20 T cell receptor beta chains from one sample sequenced in a study of graft-versus-host responses after intestinal transplantation (dated by TCRdb to about 2021). These receptors have no known antigen. This sample's time point label indicates: cells obtained before transplantation from donor or recipient. Library generation was performed with the immunoSEQ multiplex PCR assay. TCRdb mirrors the immuneACCESS table, restricted to in-frame sequences. Some clones are absent from its copies; in checked studies, under half trace to an unresolved V gene, and the reason for the others is unknown. This sample comprises tens of thousands of clones, about nine tenths of them detected only once. The leading ten clones occupy more than 7% of the sample. The input for sequencing was unstimulated CD8+ T cells sorted from spleen or lymph node cells, taken before transplant. The receptors come from a human donor who was the organ donor for an intestinal transplant.

In regard to this clone: At one of its ends the junction is not consistent with the germline gene, which may arise from a read error. The rearrangement uses TRBV5-6 and TRBJ1-6; D is undetermined. The CDR3 contains 14 residues. Germline V gives CDR1 SGHDT, CDR2 YYEEEE. For the CDR3, the DNA is TGTGCCAGCAGCTTGACGGCCTACAATTCACCCCTCCACTTT. As protein: CASSLTAYNSPLHF.

A word on this clone: At one of its ends the junction is not consistent with the germline gene, which may arise from a read error. The J gene is TRBJ2-5, the V gene TRBV9; TRBD2 is a possible D gene (6 bases). The germline CDR1 and CDR2 sequences are SGDLS and YYNGEE. This CDR3 comprises 11 residues. DNA of the CDR3: TGTGCCACCGAGTGCGGGGCCAAACGGAACTTC. Its translation is CATECGAKRNF.

This clone was seen only once. This rearrangement joins TRBV7-9 to TRBJ1-2; weak D call: TRBD1 (5 bases). Germline CDR1 reads SEHNR; CDR2 reads FQNEAQ (reference sequence). The V end was cut by 5 bases, the J end by 8 bases, with 33 bases between. The CDR3 covers 19 residues. CDR3 amino acids: CASSPAPGTWALAEAGYTF. In DNA, the CDR3 is TGTGCCAGCAGCCCCGCTCCCGGGACTTGGGCCTTGGCGGAGGCGGGCTACACCTTC.

This clone is a singleton in its sample. This rearrangement joins TRBV28 to TRBJ1-1; D ambiguous. CDR3 length: 14 residues. The germline gives CDR1 MDHEN, CDR2 SYDVKM. Trimming removed 4 bases at V and 0 bases at J, with 9 bases between. This CDR3 reads CASSSSDLNTEAFF. CDR3 in DNA: TGTGCCAGCAGTTCTAGCGATTTGAACACTGAAGCTTTCTTT.

V and J are TRBV27 and TRBJ2-1; perhaps TRBD1 as D (5 bases). CDR1 and CDR2 from the germline V gene are MNHEY and SMNVEV (reference sequence). The CDR3 runs to 12 residues. The ends were cut back, 2 bases at V and 6 bases at J, with 5 bases in the middle. CDR3 amino acids: CASSLQGNEQFF. Here the CDR3 DNA reads TGTGCCAGCAGTTTACAGGGCAATGAGCAGTTCTTC.

This clone was detected once. The chain uses TRBV7-9 and TRBJ1-5; no clear D gene. The CDR3 length is 16 residues. Germline loops: CDR1 SEHNR, CDR2 FQNEAQ (reference sequence). Trimming pared 4 bases from V and 0 bases from J, leaving 13 bases between. CDR3 sequence reads: CASSSTEPHSNQPQHF. CDR3 nucleotide sequence: TGTGCCAGCAGCTCCACAGAGCCTCATAGCAATCAGCCCCAGCATTTT.

This clone has a single count. The chain combines TRBV29-1 with TRBJ1-2; no clear D gene. Germline V gene lookup returns CDR1 SQVTM and CDR2 ANQGSEA. V was shortened by 3 bases and J by 2 bases, with 7 bases between the two germline ends. This CDR3 spans 12 amino acids. CDR3 loop: CSVEAGNYGYTF. CDR3 sequence (DNA): TGCAGCGTTGAGGCGGGGAACTATGGCTACACCTTC.

This chain connects TRBV5-1 to TRBJ2-1, with 10 bases fitting TRBD1. The CDR3 sequence is 15 residues long. CDR1 is SGHRS and CDR2 is YFSETQ in the germline V gene. V was clipped by 4 bases and J by 4 bases; unmatched bases: 5. Here the CDR3 DNA reads TGCGCCAGCAGCCCCGGACAGGGGGTGTACAATGAGCAGTTCTTC. Amino acid sequence: CASSPGQGVYNEQFF. The variable domain in full, with the rest retrieved from reference TRBV5-1 and TRBJ2-1, is KAGVTQTPRYLIKTRGQQVTLSCSPISGHRSVSWYQQTPGQGLQFLFEYFSETQRNKGNFPGRFSGRQFSNSRSEMNVSTLELGDSALYLCASSPGQGVYNEQFFGPGTRLTVL.

V is TRBV5-1 and J is TRBJ1-2, with TRBD1 matching 9 bases. Germline CDR1 and CDR2: SGHRS and YFSETQ. This CDR3 spans 13 amino acids. V shed 2 bases and J 6 bases; nucleotides not matched to a gene: 2. The CDR3 sequence is CASSFTGGDGYTF. The CDR3 nucleotides read TGCGCCAGCAGCTTTACAGGGGGCGATGGCTACACCTTC.

This chain joins TRBV7-9 and TRBJ2-7; 8 bases line up with TRBD2. The germline V gene has CDR1 SEHNR and CDR2 FQNEAQ (reference sequence). Trimming at V came to 5 bases and at J to 0 bases, leaving 12 bases not matched to a gene. The CDR3 runs to 17 residues. CDR3 nucleotide sequence: TGTGCCAGCAGCCAAGATGCGATAGCGGGGAACTCCTACGAGCAGTACTTC. Amino acids: CASSQDAIAGNSYEQYF.

This chain uses TRBV5-4 with TRBJ2-7; tentatively, D is TRBD1 (5 bases). V was shortened by 1 base and J by 6 bases, with 11 bases between the two germline ends. Germline V CDR1 and CDR2: SGHNT, YYREEE (reference sequence). CDR3 length: 13 amino acids. DNA for the CDR3: TGTGCCAGCAGCTTGACCAGGGTGGGCGAGCAGTACTTC. It translates to CASSLTRVGEQYF.

The chain employs TRBV5-6 and TRBJ1-2, with a possible D match to TRBD1 (6 bases). CDR1 and CDR2 (germline): SGHDT, YYEEEE. This CDR3 is 17 amino acids long. With 6 bases removed from V and 4 bases from J, the gap between germline ends came to 25 bases. The CDR3 sequence is CASNPMGWGHSIYGYTF. The CDR3 nucleotides read TGTGCCAGCAACCCTATGGGTTGGGGACACAGCATCTATGGCTACACCTTC.

The chain is built from TRBV7-9 and TRBJ2-7; D call uncertain. Germline V gives CDR1 SEHNR, CDR2 FQNEAQ (reference sequence). V was shortened by 6 bases and J by 4 bases, with 16 bases between the two germline ends. There are 14 residues in the CDR3. CDR3 sequence reads: CASSPTVTDYEQYF. The CDR3 region has the DNA TGTGCCAGCAGTCCCACCGTGACGGATTACGAGCAGTACTTC.

The genes are TRBV9 and TRBJ1-1; TRBD1 matches 12 bases. The length of the CDR3 is 15 residues. Looked up from germline, CDR1 is SGDLS and CDR2 is YYNGEE. Trimming took 3 bases from V and 4 from J; bases not matched to a gene: 4. The CDR3 DNA reads as TGTGCCAGCAGCGCAGCGGGACAGGGGGCCACTGAAGCTTTCTTT. Encoded protein: CASSAAGQGATEAFF. The full variable domain, its missing parts supplied by reference TRBV9 and TRBJ1-1, is DSGVTQTPKHLITATGQRVTLRCSPRSGDLSVYWYQQSLDQGLQFLIQYYNGEERAKGNILERFSAQQFPDLHSELNLSSLELGDSALYFCASSAAGQGATEAFFGQGTRLTVV.

The gene calls are TRBV27 and TRBJ1-1; 9 bases agree with TRBD1. Germline loops: CDR1 MNHEY, CDR2 SMNVEV (reference sequence). The CDR3 extends over 15 amino acids. The trim removed 5 bases at V and 11 bases at J, leaving 15 bases unmatched. The CDR3 nucleotides read TGTGCCAGCAGTCCCAGGACGGGGACAGGGTACTTTGCTTTCTTT. The encoded protein is CASSPRTGTGYFAFF.

This chain joins TRBV6-1 and TRBJ2-4; D might be TRBD2 (7 bases). The CDR3 is 14 amino acids. Trimming stripped 4 bases from V and 6 bases from J, with 13 bases between. CDR1 and CDR2 from the germline V gene are MNHNS and SASEGT. The CDR3 spells CASSATGGLNIQYF. CDR3 sequence (DNA): TGTGCCAGCAGTGCAACGGGGGGCCTAAACATTCAGTACTTC.

V usage is TRBV27 and J usage is TRBJ1-2, with 8 bases lining up with TRBD1. V dropped 3 bases and J dropped 8; count of bases not matched to a gene: 5. Germline V gene sequence: CDR1 MNHEY, CDR2 SMNVEV (reference sequence). The CDR3 spans 13 residues. The CDR3 sequence: CASSLSGGNGYTF. CDR3 nucleotides: TGTGCCAGCAGTTTGTCAGGGGGCAACGGCTACACCTTC.

The chain employs TRBV4-1 and TRBJ1-2; D not resolved. V was clipped by 1 base and J by 3 bases, with 6 bases between them. Per germline, CDR1 MGHRA and CDR2 YSYEKL. The CDR3 contains 13 residues. The CDR3: CASSQAEYYGYTF. CDR3 nucleotides: TGCGCCAGCAGCCAAGCGGAGTACTATGGCTACACCTTC.

The V gene is TRBV29-1, the J gene TRBJ2-1; D unresolved. The CDR3 is 15 amino acids. Germline V gene data show CDR1 as SQVTM and CDR2 as ANQGSEA. Trimming cost V 0 bases and J 4 bases, with 13 bases left between them. The CDR3 DNA reads as TGCAGCGTTGAAGATGAGGTAGGGATTTACAATGAGCAGTTCTTC. This gives the protein CSVEDEVGIYNEQFF.

The chain links TRBV6-1 to TRBJ1-2; tentatively, D is TRBD1 (5 bases). V was shortened by 5 bases and J by 3 bases, with 10 bases between the two germline ends. The CDR3 extends over 13 amino acids. Germline CDR1 and CDR2: MNHNS and SASEGT. As DNA, the CDR3 is TGTGCCAGCAGTCGTCAGGGCTACTATGGCTACACCTTC. It yields the protein CASSRQGYYGYTF.